Below, 31 T cell receptor beta chains from the same sample are listed, as sequenced in a study of cytomegalovirus exposure and HLA in healthy donors. Vbeta (60) and Jbeta (13) primers were used in the PCR. Produced via immunoSEQ multiplex PCR; TCRdb's table is partial and in-frame only. This table has about 130,000 clones, around 63% appearing once. The sequencing input was PBMCs. Receptors were obtained from a human donor in good health.

The J gene is TRBJ2-3, the V gene TRBV5-8; 7 bases agree with TRBD1. The CDR3 extends over 14 amino acids. Looked up from germline, CDR1 is SGHTS and CDR2 is YDEGEE. Losses at the gene ends were 2 bases for V and 4 bases for J; bases not matched to a gene: 4. The CDR3 sequence is CASSFSQGADTQYF. The CDR3 DNA reads as TGTGCCAGCAGCTTTAGCCAGGGGGCAGATACGCAGTATTTT. Full variable domain (outside the CDR3, taken from reference TRBV5-8 and TRBJ2-3): EAGVTQSPTHLIKTRGQQATLRCSPISGHTSVYWYQQALGLGLQFLLWYDEGEERNRGNFPPRFSGRQFPNYSSELNVNALELEDSALYLCASSFSQGADTQYFGPGTRLTVL.

The chain uses TRBV6-1 and TRBJ2-7, with 10 nucleotides matching TRBD1. The CDR3 runs to 15 residues. Germline assignment: CDR1 MNHNS and CDR2 SASEGT. V trimming: 3 bases; J trimming: 2 bases; junction bases outside the gene matches: 4. CDR3 in amino acids: CASSEGDRGPYEQYF. The CDR3 coding sequence is TGTGCCAGCAGTGAGGGGGACAGGGGACCCTACGAGCAGTACTTC.

This chain connects TRBV27 to TRBJ2-2; D possibly corresponds to TRBD2 (6 bases). V lost 4 bases, J lost 4 bases, and 13 bases lay in between. Germline CDR1 is MNHEY and CDR2 is SMNVEV (reference sequence). CDR3 length equals 15 residues. CDR3 sequence: CASSWGVGTTGELFF. In nucleotides, the CDR3 is TGTGCCAGCAGTTGGGGGGTGGGGACCACCGGGGAGCTGTTTTTT.

This clone was found once. V gene TRBV5-1 combines with J gene TRBJ1-6; D possibly corresponds to TRBD1 (5 bases). The CDR3 runs to 14 residues. Trimming removed 4 bases from V and 9 bases from J, with 14 bases in between. Germline V gene sequence: CDR1 SGHRS, CDR2 YFSETQ. CDR3 sequence: CASSLGGVLSPLHF. The CDR3 bases are TGCGCCAGCAGCCTCGGGGGGGTCCTTTCACCCCTCCACTTT.

The chain links TRBV18 to TRBJ2-2; D gene ambiguous. Trimming cost V 3 bases and J 4 bases, with 9 bases left between them. This CDR3 is 14 amino acids long. CDR1 and CDR2 (germline): KGHSH, LQKENI. CDR3 nucleotide sequence: TGTGCCAGCTCACCCCCGACTCGCACCGGGGAGCTGTTTTTT. Encoded protein: CASSPPTRTGELFF.

This clone has a single count. Other DNA sequences from this sample encode an identical CDR3 as well. The V gene is TRBV18, the J gene TRBJ2-3, with D possibly being TRBD2 (5 bases). CDR1 and CDR2 (germline): KGHSH, LQKENI. The CDR3 length is 14 residues. Deletions cut 0 bases from V and 3 bases from J, with 7 bases between. Here the CDR3 DNA reads TGTGCCAGCTCACCACCGGGAGCGACAGATACGCAGTATTTT. Amino acids: CASSPPGATDTQYF.

J is TRBJ1-5 and V is TRBV9; D is undetermined. The length of the CDR3 is 14 residues. V lost 3 bases and J lost 0, with 7 bases in between. Germline lookup yields CDR1 SGDLS and CDR2 YYNGEE. The CDR3, as DNA: TGTGCCAGCAGCGCGGGGATTAGCAATCAGCCCCAGCATTTT. This codes for CASSAGISNQPQHF.

The CDR3 DNA reads TGTGCCAGCAGCTTAGGTCTCGGCGGAGGCATAGATACGCAGTATTTT. It specifies CASSLGLGGGIDTQYF. The rearrangement uses TRBV7-3 and TRBJ2-3, with a possible D match to TRBD2 (5 bases). V lost 2 bases and J lost 5, with 17 bases in between. CDR1 SGHTA and CDR2 FQGTGA come from the germline V gene. The length of the CDR3 is 16 residues. Variable domain in full (rest from reference TRBV7-3 and TRBJ2-3): GAGVSQTPSNKVTEKGKYVELRCDPISGHTALYWYRQSLGQGPEFLIYFQGTGAADDSGLPNDRFFAVRPEGSVSTLKIQRTERGDSAVYLCASSLGLGGGIDTQYFGPGTRLTVL.

The V gene is TRBV20-1, the J gene TRBJ2-1, with TRBD2 matching over 7 bases. V was pared by 6 bases and J by 10 bases, with 6 bases of the junction left unmatched. This CDR3 spans 11 amino acids. Germline-derived CDR1 and CDR2 are DFQATT and SNEGSKA (reference sequence). The CDR3 region has the DNA TGCAGTGCGCCGACTAGCCTCGAGCAGTTCTTC. Its translation: CSAPTSLEQFF.

The CDR3 bases are TGCAGCGCAATGTGGCCCAGGGGCCCGAACACTGAAGCTTTCTTT. Protein product: CSAMWPRGPNTEAFF. This chain joins TRBV29-1 and TRBJ1-1; TRBD1 is a possible D gene (6 bases). Germline CDR1 reads SQVTM; CDR2 reads ANQGSEA. Trimming shortened V by 7 bases and J by 1 base, and 19 bases separated the two germline ends. This CDR3 contains 15 residues.

This rearrangement joins TRBV7-9 to TRBJ2-5, with D possibly matching TRBD1 (5 bases). V was cut by 1 base and J by 4 bases, with 13 bases left in between. This CDR3 spans 15 amino acids. The V gene's germline CDR1 is SEHNR and CDR2 FQNEAQ (reference sequence). CDR3 sequence reads: CASSLVGAPGETQYF. CDR3 sequence (DNA): TGTGCCAGCAGCTTAGTAGGGGCCCCAGGAGAGACCCAGTACTTC.

This chain connects TRBV11-3 to TRBJ2-2; TRBD2 matches 9 bases. This CDR3 spans 15 amino acids. The germline CDR1 and CDR2 sequences are SGHNT and YENEEA. V lost 5 bases, J lost 5 bases, and 6 bases stayed unmatched. CDR3 nucleotide sequence: TGTGCCAGCAGCGCGGGACTAGCAGGGACCGGGGAGCTGTTTTTT. Its translation: CASSAGLAGTGELFF.

The J gene is TRBJ2-2, the V gene TRBV19, with TRBD1 matching 7 bases. The CDR3 runs to 14 residues. Germline loops: CDR1 LNHDA, CDR2 SQIVND (reference sequence). The V and J ends lost 6 bases and 4 bases, in that order; junction bases with no gene match: 5. The CDR3 reads CASRLQGSTGELFF. For the CDR3, the DNA is TGTGCCAGTAGACTACAGGGGAGCACCGGGGAGCTGTTTTTT.

The chain carries TRBV14 and TRBJ1-2; D remains unclear. This CDR3 is 12 amino acids long. Germline CDR1 SGHDN, CDR2 FVKESK. V lost 0 bases and J 8 bases, leaving 7 bases between the germline ends. The CDR3 is CASSQDGVGYTF. CDR3 bases: TGTGCCAGCAGCCAAGACGGGGTGGGCTACACCTTC.

This clone occurred a few times. V and J are TRBV4-1 and TRBJ2-3; 9 nucleotides line up with TRBD2. CDR1 is MGHRA, CDR2 YSYEKL, per germline. J lost 1 base, V lost 1 base, and 12 bases had no gene match. The CDR3 runs 19 residues. CDR3 DNA sequence: TGCGCCAGCAGCCAAGTCGCTCCGGGACTAGCTGCCGGCACAGATACGCAGTATTTT. Translating it yields CASSQVAPGLAAGTDTQYF.

This clone turned up a few times. This chain uses TRBV4-1 with TRBJ2-7; 9 bases align to TRBD1. The V segment lost 4 bases and the J segment 4 bases; nucleotides outside the gene matches: 8. The germline gives CDR1 MGHRA, CDR2 YSYEKL. The length of the CDR3 is 15 residues. CDR3 DNA sequence: TGCGCCAGCAGCCGACCGGGACAGGGAGAGTACGAGCAGTACTTC. Its protein is CASSRPGQGEYEQYF.

The chain combines TRBV19 with TRBJ2-2; a possible D gene is TRBD2 (6 bases). This CDR3 has 18 amino acids. Germline-derived CDR1 and CDR2 are LNHDA and SQIVND (reference sequence). V lost 5 bases and J lost 2, with 21 bases in between. The DNA of the CDR3 is TGTGCCAGTAGTTTAATGGTGGGAGGCTTCTTTAACACCGGGGAGCTGTTTTTT. Translating it yields CASSLMVGGFFNTGELFF.

V and J are TRBV4-3 and TRBJ2-5; 7 bases align to TRBD2. Per the germline V gene, CDR1 is LGHNA and CDR2 is YSLEER. This CDR3 is 15 amino acids long. V shed 1 base and J 6 bases; nucleotides not matched to a gene: 8. CDR3 residues: CASSQGRGSSQTQYF. The CDR3 DNA follows: TGCGCCAGCAGCCAAGGCCGCGGGAGTAGCCAGACCCAGTACTTC.

The J gene is TRBJ1-1, the V gene TRBV10-1, with 8 bases lining up with TRBD1. The length of the CDR3 is 15 residues. The V and J ends lost 6 bases and 1 base, in that order; junction bases with no gene match: 7. From germline, CDR1 is WNHNN and CDR2 SYGVQD (reference sequence). CDR3 sequence reads: CASRQDRGGNTEAFF. CDR3 DNA sequence: TGCGCCAGCAGGCAAGACAGGGGAGGGAACACTGAAGCTTTCTTT.

The chain is built from TRBV6-5 and TRBJ2-5, with TRBD1 matching 9 bases. The germline CDR1 and CDR2 sequences are MNHEY and SVGAGI. The CDR3 totals 15 residues. CDR3 loop: CVTLRGQGMWETQYF. As DNA, the CDR3 is TGTGTTACCCTAAGGGGACAGGGTATGTGGGAGACCCAGTACTTC.

V usage is TRBV28 and J usage is TRBJ1-3; possible D gene TRBD1, 6 bases. Germline lookup yields CDR1 MDHEN and CDR2 SYDVKM. The CDR3 totals 14 residues. V was clipped by 2 bases and J by 4 bases, with 9 bases between them. CDR3 protein: CASSLAQGGNTIYF. The DNA for the CDR3 is TGTGCCAGCAGTTTAGCTCAGGGGGGAAACACCATATATTTT.

V and J are TRBV29-1 and TRBJ2-1; 11 bases agree with TRBD1. Germline-derived CDR1 and CDR2 are SQVTM and ANQGSEA. J lost 8 bases, V lost 7 bases, and 4 bases had no gene match. This CDR3 comprises 12 residues. In nucleotides, the CDR3 is TGCAGCGGGTGGGACAGGGGGGATGAGCAGTTCTTC. This encodes CSGWDRGDEQFF.

The chain combines TRBV27 with TRBJ2-7, with a possible D match to TRBD2 (6 bases). The CDR3 covers 16 residues. Germline V CDR1 and CDR2: MNHEY, SMNVEV (reference sequence). V lost 5 bases and J lost 2, with 19 bases in between. The CDR3 DNA is TGTGCCAGCAGTCCCGATAGCGGTGAGAAACCCTACGAGCAGTACTTC. Translating it yields CASSPDSGEKPYEQYF.

The chain couples TRBV5-1 to TRBJ2-7; D perhaps matches TRBD1 (6 bases). The germline V and J ends were trimmed by 1 base and 3 bases, with 17 bases remaining between them. This CDR3 is 16 amino acids long. CDR1 and CDR2 from the germline V gene are SGHRS and YFSETQ. For the CDR3, the DNA is TGCGCCAGCAGCTTGTCGGCTCGGACAGACCTCTACGAGCAGTACTTC. This sequence encodes CASSLSARTDLYEQYF.

This chain connects TRBV6-5 to TRBJ2-2; D is unresolved. CDR3 length: 12 residues. V shed 8 bases and J shed 4 bases, with 8 bases lying between them. CDR1 is MNHEY and CDR2 is SVGAGI in the germline V gene. CDR3 DNA sequence: TGTGCCAGCCGCCGTAGCACCGGGGAGCTGTTTTTT. Its protein is CASRRSTGELFF.

Only a few counts were recorded for this clone. J is TRBJ1-2 and V is TRBV7-3; a weak D match, TRBD1 (6 bases). The CDR3 has 14 residues. The germline CDR1 and CDR2 sequences are SGHTA and FQGTGA. V was pared by 2 bases and J by 8 bases, with 15 bases between. This CDR3 is CASSLLGGARGYTF. The CDR3 region has the DNA TGTGCCAGCAGCTTATTAGGGGGGGCGCGGGGCTACACCTTC.

This chain uses TRBV7-8 with TRBJ1-1; 7 nucleotides agree with TRBD1. Germline lookup yields CDR1 SGHVS and CDR2 FQNEAQ. The CDR3 has 16 residues. The V segment lost 3 bases and the J segment 0 bases; nucleotides outside the gene matches: 7. As DNA, the CDR3 is TGTGCCAGCAGCTTCGGGACAGCAGACATGAACACTGAAGCTTTCTTT. This gives the protein CASSFGTADMNTEAFF.

This chain uses TRBV5-1 with TRBJ2-1; a weak D match, TRBD1 (6 bases). The CDR3 totals 16 residues. CDR1 SGHRS and CDR2 YFSETQ come from the germline V gene. V dropped 4 bases and J dropped 7 bases, with 21 bases sitting between them. The CDR3 bases are TGCGCCAGCAGCACCTCGTTGGGGGCCAATACGAATGAGCAGTTCTTC. This sequence encodes CASSTSLGANTNEQFF.

This clone was recorded only once. The genes are TRBV5-4 and TRBJ2-3; 7 nucleotides align to TRBD1. The CDR3 totals 15 residues. The trim removed 4 bases at V and 1 base at J, leaving 6 bases unmatched. The germline gives CDR1 SGHNT, CDR2 YYREEE (reference sequence). CDR3 DNA sequence: TGTGCCAGCAGCGCAGGGACAGCCCGCACAGATACGCAGTATTTT. It yields the protein CASSAGTARTDTQYF.

The CDR3 coding sequence is TGTGCCAGTTCCCGGGACAGGGTCTCTGGAAACACCATATATTTT. Amino acids: CASSRDRVSGNTIYF. The genes are TRBV11-2 and TRBJ1-3, with 9 bases that match TRBD1. Germline values: CDR1 SGHAT, CDR2 FQNNGV. Trimming took 9 bases from V and 0 from J; bases not matched to a gene: 6. CDR3 length equals 15 residues.

This clone showed up just a few times. The rearrangement joins TRBV18 to TRBJ1-4, with 9 nucleotides matching TRBD1. The V and J ends lost 3 bases and 7 bases, in that order; junction bases with no gene match: 6. CDR3 length: 15 residues. Per germline, CDR1 KGHSH and CDR2 LQKENI. The CDR3, as DNA: TGTGCCAGCTCACCTCGGGACAGGGCAGGTGAAAAACTGTTTTTT. Translation: CASSPRDRAGEKLFF.